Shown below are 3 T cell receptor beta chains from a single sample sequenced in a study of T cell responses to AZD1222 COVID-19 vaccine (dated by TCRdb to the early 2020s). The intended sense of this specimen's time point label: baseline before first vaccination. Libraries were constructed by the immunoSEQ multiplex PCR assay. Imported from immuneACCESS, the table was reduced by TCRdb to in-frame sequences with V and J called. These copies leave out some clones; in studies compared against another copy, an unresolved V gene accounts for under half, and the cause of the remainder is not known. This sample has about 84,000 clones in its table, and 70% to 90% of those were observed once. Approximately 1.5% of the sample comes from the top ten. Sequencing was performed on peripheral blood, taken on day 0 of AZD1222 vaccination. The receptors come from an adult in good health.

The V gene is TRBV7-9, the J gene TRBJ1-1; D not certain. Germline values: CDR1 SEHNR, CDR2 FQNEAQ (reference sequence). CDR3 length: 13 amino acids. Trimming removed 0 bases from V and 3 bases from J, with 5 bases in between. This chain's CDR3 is CASSLAGDTEAFF. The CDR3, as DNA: TGTGCCAGCAGCTTAGCGGGTGACACTGAAGCTTTCTTT.

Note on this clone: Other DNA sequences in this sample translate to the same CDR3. The CDR3 spells CASSEWGYTF. The CDR3 DNA reads TGTGCCAGCAGTGAGTGGGGCTACACCTTC. The chain employs TRBV6-1 and TRBJ1-2; D call uncertain. Trimming cost V 3 bases and J 8 bases, with 4 bases left between them. CDR1 MNHNS and CDR2 SASEGT come from the germline V gene. This CDR3 spans 10 amino acids.

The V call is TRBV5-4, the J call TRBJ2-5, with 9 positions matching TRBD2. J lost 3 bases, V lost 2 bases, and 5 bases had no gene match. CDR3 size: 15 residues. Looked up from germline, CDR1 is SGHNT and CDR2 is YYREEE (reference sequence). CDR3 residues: CASSLAGGGKETQYF. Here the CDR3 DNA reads TGTGCCAGCAGCTTAGCGGGAGGTGGAAAAGAGACCCAGTACTTC.